This TCR beta chain was recovered during a study of blood T cell repertoires in COVID-19. Turning to the study itself: Both acute and convalescent COVID-19 samples were obtained from the United States, Italy and Spain. PBMCs, B-cell-depleted T cells, or T cells were the source of the cDNA or gDNA that made up the material.

CDR1 is SGHNT and CDR2 is YYREEE in the germline V gene (reference sequence). Trimming shortened V by 4 bases and J by 0 bases, and 8 bases separated the two germline ends. This CDR3 comprises 15 residues. Authors' analysis steps: Nucleated cell counts were estimated from reference gene primer amplification. TCRdb's copy holds only in-frame clones and misses some; the assay was immunoSEQ multiplex PCR. D and trimming come from the DNA, and the V and J calls and clone size come from that table. The data contain about 64,000 clones, just over 85% of them singletons. Sequencing was performed on peripheral blood. V usage is TRBV5-4 and J usage is TRBJ2-6; D is uncertain. This TCR derives from a man aged 45 to 65 with active COVID-19. The CDR3 coding sequence is TGTGCCAGCAGCCTCCTGGCCTCTGGGGCCAACGTCCTGACTTTC. It is translated as CASSLLASGANVLTF.